This TCR beta chain appears in the sequencing data of a study of tissue T cells after allogeneic stem cell transplantation. The assay was immunoSEQ multiplex PCR, and TCRdb's table has in-frame clones only and misses some. The table shows more than 45,000 clones, with approximately 73% occurring only once. Points on this clone: Mouse germline and gene names are used. Coverage ceases 1 residue before the CDR3 finishes, and the germline J gene fills in the end.

The CDR3 loop spans 14 amino acids. Germline V gene sequence: CDR1 LGHNA, CDR2 YNLKQL (reference sequence). Trimming shortened V by 3 bases and J by 7 bases, and 12 bases separated the two germline ends. Sequences were obtained from sorted cells pooled from one or two spleens. The TCR was taken from a pool of C57BL/6 mice in good health. The chain joins TRBV5 to TRBJ1-4; D is perhaps TRBD1 (6 bases). CDR3 DNA, as far as it was read: TGTGCCAGCAGCCAGGGGGCAGAAGGCGAAAGATTATTT. The encoded protein is CASSQGAEGERLF. The CDR3 reads in full as CASSQGAEGERLFF.